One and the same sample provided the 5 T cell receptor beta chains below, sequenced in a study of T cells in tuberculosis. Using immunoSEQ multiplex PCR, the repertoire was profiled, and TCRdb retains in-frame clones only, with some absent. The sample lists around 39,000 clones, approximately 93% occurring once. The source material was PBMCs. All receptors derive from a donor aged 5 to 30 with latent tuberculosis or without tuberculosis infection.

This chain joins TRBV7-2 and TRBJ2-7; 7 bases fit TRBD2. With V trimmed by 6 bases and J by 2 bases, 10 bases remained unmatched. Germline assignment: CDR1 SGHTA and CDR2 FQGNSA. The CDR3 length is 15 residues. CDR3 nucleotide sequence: TGTGCCAGCAGTAAGGGTGCTAGCGGTACCTACGAGCAGTACTTC. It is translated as CASSKGASGTYEQYF.

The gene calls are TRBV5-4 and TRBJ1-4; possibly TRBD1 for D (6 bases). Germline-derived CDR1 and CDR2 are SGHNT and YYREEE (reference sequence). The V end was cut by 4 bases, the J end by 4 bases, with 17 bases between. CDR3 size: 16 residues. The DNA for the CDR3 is TGTGCCAGCAGCCATAATTCTTGGGACATTAATGAAAAACTGTTTTTT. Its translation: CASSHNSWDINEKLFF.

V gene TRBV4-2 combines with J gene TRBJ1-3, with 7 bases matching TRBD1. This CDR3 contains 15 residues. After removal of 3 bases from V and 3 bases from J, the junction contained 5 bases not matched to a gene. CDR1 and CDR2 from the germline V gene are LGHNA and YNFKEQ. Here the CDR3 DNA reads TGTGCCAGCAGCCACAGGGGGTTTCTTGGAAACACCATATATTTT. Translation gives CASSHRGFLGNTIYF.

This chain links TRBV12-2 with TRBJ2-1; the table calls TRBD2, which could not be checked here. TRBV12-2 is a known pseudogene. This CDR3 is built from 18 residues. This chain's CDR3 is CASRLEIPSGGAYNEQFF. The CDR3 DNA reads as TGTGCAAGTCGCTTAGAGATCCCCAGCGGGGGGGCCTACAATGAGCAGTTCTTC.

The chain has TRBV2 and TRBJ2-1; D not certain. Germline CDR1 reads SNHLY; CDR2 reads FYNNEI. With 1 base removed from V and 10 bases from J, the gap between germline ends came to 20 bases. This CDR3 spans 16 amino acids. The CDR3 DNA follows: TGTGCCAGCAGTGAAGAGAATGTAGGAGCCAAAAGGGAGCAGTTCTTC. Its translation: CASSEENVGAKREQFF.